This TCR beta chain was captured by sequencing in a study of shared clonotypes between healthy human individuals. General study points: Rarefaction analysis demonstrated incomplete sorted-subset sequencing notwithstanding large depth. Estimated richness was generally greater in naive than memory subsets.

In the naive CD8 group, cells lacked CD45RO and were positively selected for CCR7, so terminally differentiated effector memory CD45RA+ cells were left out. As regards this clone: Its antigen is not known.

CDR1 and CDR2 (germline): LNHDA, SQIVND (reference sequence). The CDR3 covers 17 residues. V lost 4 bases, J lost 7 bases, and 13 bases stayed unmatched. The assay was immunoSEQ multiplex PCR, and TCRdb's table has in-frame clones only and misses some. The sample has hundreds of thousands of clones, 95% to 97% seen once. The receptor's source is a woman between 25 and 40 years old in good health. The chain recombines TRBV19 with TRBJ1-5; 10 nucleotides agree with TRBD1. Material: naive CD8+ T cells sorted from blood. Here the CDR3 reads CASSNPGTGVGRQPQHF. CDR3 DNA sequence: TGTGCCAGTAGTAATCCCGGGACAGGGGTTGGGAGGCAGCCCCAGCATTTT. The entire variable domain, with the rest obtained from reference TRBV19 and TRBJ1-5, is as follows: DGGITQSPKYLFRKEGQNVTLSCEQNLNHDAMYWYRQDPGQGLRLIYYSQIVNDFQKGDIAEGYSVSREKKESFPLTVTSAQKNPTAFYLCASSNPGTGVGRQPQHFGDGTRLSIL.